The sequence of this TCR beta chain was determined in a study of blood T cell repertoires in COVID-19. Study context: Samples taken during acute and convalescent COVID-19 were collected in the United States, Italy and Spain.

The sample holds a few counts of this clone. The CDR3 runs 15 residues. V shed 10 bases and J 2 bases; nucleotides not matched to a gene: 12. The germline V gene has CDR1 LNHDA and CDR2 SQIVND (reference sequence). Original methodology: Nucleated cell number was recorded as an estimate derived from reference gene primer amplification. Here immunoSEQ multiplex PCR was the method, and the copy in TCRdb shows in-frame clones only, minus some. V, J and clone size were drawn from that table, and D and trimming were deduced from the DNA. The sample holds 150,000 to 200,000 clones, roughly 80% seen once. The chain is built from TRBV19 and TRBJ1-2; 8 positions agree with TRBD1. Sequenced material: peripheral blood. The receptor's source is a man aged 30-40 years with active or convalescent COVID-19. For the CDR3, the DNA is TGTGCCATCCCTCAGGGGACAGGTGAAAACTATGGCTACACCTTC. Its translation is CAIPQGTGENYGYTF.